This note documents a single T cell receptor beta chain sequence. This entry is derived from a study of T cell changes during pregnancy in multiple sclerosis. Clones were read by immunoSEQ multiplex PCR, and TCRdb kept only the in-frame ones, dropping some. The sample holds tens of thousands of clones; 92% are singletons and the top ten take 0.64%. The length of the CDR3 is 9 residues. The germline V gene has CDR1 DFQATT and CDR2 SNEGSKA (reference sequence). The receptor was isolated from a female donor with multiple sclerosis, enrolled in a pregnancy study. The chain has TRBV20-1 and TRBJ1-2; 7 bases are a match to TRBD1. The material sequenced was CD4+ T cells from peripheral blood mononuclear cells, taken after pregnancy. In DNA form, the CDR3 reads TGCTCAGGGGGTCGGGGCTACACCTTC. It is translated as CSGGRGYTF.